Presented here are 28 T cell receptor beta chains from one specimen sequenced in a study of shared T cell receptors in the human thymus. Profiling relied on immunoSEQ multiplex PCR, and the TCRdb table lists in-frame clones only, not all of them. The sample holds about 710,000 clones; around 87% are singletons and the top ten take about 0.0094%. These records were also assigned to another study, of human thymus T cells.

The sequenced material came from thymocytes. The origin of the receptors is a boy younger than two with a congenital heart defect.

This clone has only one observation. The CDR3 is CASSYRDRGYEQYF. The CDR3 DNA reads as TGTGCCAGCAGTTACCGGGACAGGGGTTACGAGCAGTACTTC. This chain joins TRBV11-2 and TRBJ2-7; 10 bases are a match to TRBD1. V dropped 6 bases and J dropped 4; count of bases not matched to a gene: 6. This CDR3 comprises 14 residues. From germline, CDR1 is SGHAT and CDR2 FQNNGV.

CDR3 in DNA: TGTGCCACCAGCAGAGAAGGGACAGGGCCACTCCCCTATGGCTACACCTTC. It yields the protein CATSREGTGPLPYGYTF. V is TRBV15 and J is TRBJ1-2, with 9 bases matching TRBD1. The length of the CDR3 is 17 residues. The germline V gene encodes CDR1 LNHNV and CDR2 YYDKDF (reference sequence). Trimming at V came to 0 bases and at J to 4 bases, leaving 9 bases not matched to a gene.

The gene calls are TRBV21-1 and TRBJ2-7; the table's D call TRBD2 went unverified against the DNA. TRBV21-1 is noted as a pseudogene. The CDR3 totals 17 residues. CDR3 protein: CASSNPRSFRGRYEQYF. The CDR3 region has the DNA TGTGCCAGCAGCAACCCCCGGTCTTTTAGAGGTCGGTACGAGCAGTACTTC.

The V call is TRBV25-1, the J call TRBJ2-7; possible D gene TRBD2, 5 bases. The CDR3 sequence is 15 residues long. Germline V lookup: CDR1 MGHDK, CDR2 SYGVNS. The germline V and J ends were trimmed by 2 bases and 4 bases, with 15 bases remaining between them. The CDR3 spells CASSEGEGGRYEQYF. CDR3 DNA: TGTGCCAGCAGTGAAGGAGAGGGTGGGAGATACGAGCAGTACTTC.

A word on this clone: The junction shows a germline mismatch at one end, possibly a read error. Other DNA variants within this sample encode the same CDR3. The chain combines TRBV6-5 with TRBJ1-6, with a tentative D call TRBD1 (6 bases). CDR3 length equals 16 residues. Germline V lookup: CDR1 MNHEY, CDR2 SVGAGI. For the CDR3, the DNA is TGTGCCAGCAGTTATGGTACAGGGACCCATAATTCCCCCCTCCACTTT. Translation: CASSYGTGTHNSPLHF.

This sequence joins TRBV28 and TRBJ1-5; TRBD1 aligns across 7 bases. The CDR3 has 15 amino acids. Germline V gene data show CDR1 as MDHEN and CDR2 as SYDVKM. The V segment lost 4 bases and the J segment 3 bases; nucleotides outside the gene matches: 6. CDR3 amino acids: CASSYEGADNQPQHF. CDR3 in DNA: TGTGCCAGCAGTTACGAGGGGGCCGACAATCAGCCCCAGCATTTT.

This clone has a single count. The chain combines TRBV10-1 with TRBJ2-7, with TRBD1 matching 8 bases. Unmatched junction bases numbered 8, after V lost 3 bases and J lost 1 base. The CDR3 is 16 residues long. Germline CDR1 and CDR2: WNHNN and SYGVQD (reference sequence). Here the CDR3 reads CASSDRGPILSYEQYF. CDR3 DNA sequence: TGCGCCAGCAGTGACAGGGGGCCTATCCTTTCCTACGAGCAGTACTTC.

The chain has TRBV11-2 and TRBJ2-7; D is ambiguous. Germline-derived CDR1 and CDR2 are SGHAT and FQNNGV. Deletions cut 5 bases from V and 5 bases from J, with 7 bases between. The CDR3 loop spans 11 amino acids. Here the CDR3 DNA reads TGTGCCAGCAGCCCTCTCGACGAGCAGTACTTC. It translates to CASSPLDEQYF.

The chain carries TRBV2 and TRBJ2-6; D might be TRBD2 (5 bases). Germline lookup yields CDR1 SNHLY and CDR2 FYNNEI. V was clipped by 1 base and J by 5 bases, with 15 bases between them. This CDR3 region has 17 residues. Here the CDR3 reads CASSEGSSAHRANVLTF. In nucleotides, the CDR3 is TGTGCCAGCAGTGAAGGAAGTAGCGCTCACCGGGCCAACGTCCTGACTTTC.

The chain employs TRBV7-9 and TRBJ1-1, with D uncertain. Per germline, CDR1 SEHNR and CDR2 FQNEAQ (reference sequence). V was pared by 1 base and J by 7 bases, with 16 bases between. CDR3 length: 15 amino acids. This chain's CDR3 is CASSLVWEGVYEAFF. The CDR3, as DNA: TGTGCCAGCAGCTTAGTTTGGGAGGGAGTTTATGAAGCTTTCTTT.

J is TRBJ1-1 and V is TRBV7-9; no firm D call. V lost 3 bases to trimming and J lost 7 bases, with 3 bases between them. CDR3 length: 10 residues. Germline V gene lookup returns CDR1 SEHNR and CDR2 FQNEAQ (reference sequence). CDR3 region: CASSFNEAFF. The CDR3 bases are TGTGCCAGCAGCTTCAATGAAGCTTTCTTT.

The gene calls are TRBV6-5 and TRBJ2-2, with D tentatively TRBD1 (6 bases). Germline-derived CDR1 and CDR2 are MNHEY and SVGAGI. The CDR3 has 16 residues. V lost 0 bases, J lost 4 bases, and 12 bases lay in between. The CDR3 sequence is CASSYSKQGFTGELFF. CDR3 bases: TGTGCCAGCAGTTACTCCAAACAGGGCTTCACCGGGGAGCTGTTTTTT.

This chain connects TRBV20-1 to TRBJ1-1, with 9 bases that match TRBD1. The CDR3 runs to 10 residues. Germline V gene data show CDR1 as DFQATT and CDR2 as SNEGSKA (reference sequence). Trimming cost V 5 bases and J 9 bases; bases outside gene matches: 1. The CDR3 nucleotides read TGCAGTGCTCACAGGGGGCAAGCTTTCTTT. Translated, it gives CSAHRGQAFF.

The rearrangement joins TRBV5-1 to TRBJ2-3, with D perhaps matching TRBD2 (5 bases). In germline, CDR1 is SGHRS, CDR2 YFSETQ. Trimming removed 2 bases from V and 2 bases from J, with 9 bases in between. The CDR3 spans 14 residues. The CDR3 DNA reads TGCGCCAGCAGCTTCTCGGGGTACACAGATACGCAGTATTTT. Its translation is CASSFSGYTDTQYF.

CDR3 region: CASSQFDRKNTEAFF. DNA for the CDR3: TGTGCCAGCAGCCAATTTGACAGGAAGAACACTGAAGCTTTCTTT. The gene calls are TRBV14 and TRBJ1-1; tentative D call: TRBD1 (6 bases). CDR1 SGHDN and CDR2 FVKESK come from the germline V gene. Trimming left V 2 bases short and J 1 base short, with 11 bases between. CDR3 size: 15 residues.

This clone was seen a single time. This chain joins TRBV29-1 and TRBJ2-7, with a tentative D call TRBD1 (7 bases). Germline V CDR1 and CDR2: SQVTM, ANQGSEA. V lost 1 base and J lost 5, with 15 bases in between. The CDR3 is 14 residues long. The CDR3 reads CSVEVYPGGNEQYF. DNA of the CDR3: TGCAGCGTTGAAGTATACCCAGGGGGGAACGAGCAGTACTTC.

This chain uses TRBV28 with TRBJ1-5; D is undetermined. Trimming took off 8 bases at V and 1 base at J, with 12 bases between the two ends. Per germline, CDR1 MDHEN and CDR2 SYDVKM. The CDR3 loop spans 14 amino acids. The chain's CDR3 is CASQPIGSNQPQHF. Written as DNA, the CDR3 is TGTGCCAGCCAGCCCATCGGGAGCAATCAGCCCCAGCATTTT.

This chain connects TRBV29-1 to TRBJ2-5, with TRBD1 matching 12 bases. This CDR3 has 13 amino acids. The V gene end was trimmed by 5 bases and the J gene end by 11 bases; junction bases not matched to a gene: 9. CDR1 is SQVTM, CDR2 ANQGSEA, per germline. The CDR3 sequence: CSVQGDRGQEQYF. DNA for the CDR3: TGCAGCGTTCAAGGGGACAGGGGGCAAGAGCAGTACTTC.

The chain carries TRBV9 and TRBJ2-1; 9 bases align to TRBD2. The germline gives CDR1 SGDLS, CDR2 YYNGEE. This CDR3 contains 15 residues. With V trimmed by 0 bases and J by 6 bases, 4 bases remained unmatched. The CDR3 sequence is CASSVAERGANEQFF. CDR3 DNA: TGTGCCAGCAGCGTAGCTGAGCGGGGGGCCAATGAGCAGTTCTTC.

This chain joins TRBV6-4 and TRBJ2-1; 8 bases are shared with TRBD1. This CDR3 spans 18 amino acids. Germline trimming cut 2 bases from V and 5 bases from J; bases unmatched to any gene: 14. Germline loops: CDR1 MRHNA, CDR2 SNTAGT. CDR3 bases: TGTGCCAGCAGTGACAAGGCAGGGGGCGCCGTCAGGGACAATGAGCAGTTCTTC. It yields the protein CASSDKAGGAVRDNEQFF.

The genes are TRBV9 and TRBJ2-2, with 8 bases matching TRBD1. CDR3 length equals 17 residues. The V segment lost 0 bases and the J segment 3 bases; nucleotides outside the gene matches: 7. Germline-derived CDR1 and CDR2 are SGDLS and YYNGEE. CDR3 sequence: CASSVEGQGRDTGELFF. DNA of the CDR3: TGTGCCAGCAGCGTAGAAGGACAGGGTAGGGACACCGGGGAGCTGTTTTTT.

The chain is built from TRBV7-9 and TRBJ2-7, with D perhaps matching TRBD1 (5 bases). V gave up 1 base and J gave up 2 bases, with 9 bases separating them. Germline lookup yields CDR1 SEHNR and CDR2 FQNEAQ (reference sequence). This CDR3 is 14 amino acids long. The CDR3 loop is CASSLGPGPYEQYF. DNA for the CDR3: TGTGCCAGCAGCTTAGGTCCAGGGCCCTACGAGCAGTACTTC.

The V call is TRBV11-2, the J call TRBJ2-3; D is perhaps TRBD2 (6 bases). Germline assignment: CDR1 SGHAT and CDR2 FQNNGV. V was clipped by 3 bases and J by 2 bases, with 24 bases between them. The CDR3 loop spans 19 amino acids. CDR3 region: CASSLGQYPTGLLTDTQYF. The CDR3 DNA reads TGTGCCAGCAGCTTGGGGCAATACCCCACGGGACTCCTCACAGATACGCAGTATTTT.

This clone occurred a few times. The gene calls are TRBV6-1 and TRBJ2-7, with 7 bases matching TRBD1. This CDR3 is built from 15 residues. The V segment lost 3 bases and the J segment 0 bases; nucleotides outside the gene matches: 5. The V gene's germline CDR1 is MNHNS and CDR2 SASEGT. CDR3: CASSDVDRDSYEQYF. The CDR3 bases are TGTGCCAGCAGTGACGTAGACAGGGACTCCTACGAGCAGTACTTC.

Here the CDR3 reads CASSLRGANYNEQFF. The CDR3 nucleotides read TGTGCCAGCAGTCTCCGGGGGGCCAACTACAATGAGCAGTTCTTC. The chain employs TRBV27 and TRBJ2-1; maybe TRBD2 (7 bases). Germline CDR1 reads MNHEY; CDR2 reads SMNVEV (reference sequence). V lost 5 bases to trimming and J lost 3 bases, with 14 bases between them. CDR3 length: 15 amino acids.

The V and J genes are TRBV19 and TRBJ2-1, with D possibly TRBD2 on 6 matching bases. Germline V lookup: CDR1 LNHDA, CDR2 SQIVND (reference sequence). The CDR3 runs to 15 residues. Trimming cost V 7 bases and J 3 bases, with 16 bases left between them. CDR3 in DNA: TGTGCCAGTAACCCAACGGGAGCTTTCTACAATGAGCAGTTCTTC. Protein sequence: CASNPTGAFYNEQFF.

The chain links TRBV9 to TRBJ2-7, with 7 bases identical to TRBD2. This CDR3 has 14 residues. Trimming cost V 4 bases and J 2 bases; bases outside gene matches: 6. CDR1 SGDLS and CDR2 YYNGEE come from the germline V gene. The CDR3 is CASSPTRGAYEQYF. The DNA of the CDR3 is TGTGCCAGCAGCCCTACCCGGGGGGCCTACGAGCAGTACTTC.

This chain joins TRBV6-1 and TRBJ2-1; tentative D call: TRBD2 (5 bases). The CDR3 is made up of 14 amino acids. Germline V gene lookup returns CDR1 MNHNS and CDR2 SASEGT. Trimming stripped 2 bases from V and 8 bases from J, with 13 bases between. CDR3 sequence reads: CASSERPVAYEQFF. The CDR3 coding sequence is TGTGCCAGCAGTGAACGCCCGGTAGCGTATGAGCAGTTCTTC.